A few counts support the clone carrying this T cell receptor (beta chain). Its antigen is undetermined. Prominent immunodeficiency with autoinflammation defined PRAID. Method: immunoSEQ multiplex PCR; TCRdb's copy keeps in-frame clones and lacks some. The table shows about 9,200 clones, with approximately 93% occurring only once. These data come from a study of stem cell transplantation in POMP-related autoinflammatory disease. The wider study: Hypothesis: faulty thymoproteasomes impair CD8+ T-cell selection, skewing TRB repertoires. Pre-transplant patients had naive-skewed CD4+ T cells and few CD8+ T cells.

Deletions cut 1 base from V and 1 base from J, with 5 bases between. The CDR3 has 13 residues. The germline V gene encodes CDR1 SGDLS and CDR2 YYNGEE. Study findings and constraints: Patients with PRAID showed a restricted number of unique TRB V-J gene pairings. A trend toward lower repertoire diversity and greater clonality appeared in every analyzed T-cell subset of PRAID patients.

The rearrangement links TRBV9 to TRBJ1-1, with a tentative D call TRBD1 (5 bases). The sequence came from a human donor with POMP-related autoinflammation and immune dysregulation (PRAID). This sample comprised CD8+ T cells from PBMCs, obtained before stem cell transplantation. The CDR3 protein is CASSVTGNTEAFF. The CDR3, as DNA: TGTGCCAGCAGCGTAACAGGGAACACTGAAGCTTTCTTT.